The clone carrying this T cell receptor (beta chain) was observed many times. Transcripts of RNA were the source for amplifying TCR beta CDR3 regions. Second-round multiplex PCR came after first-round RT-PCR with HTBI primers. TCRdb processed the multiplex PCR reads anew with MiXCR; each CDR3 protein has one entry. The sample has about 620,000 distinct CDR3 sequences, around a fifth seen once. The data stem from a study of Graves' ophthalmopathy and Graves' hyperthyroidism. Looked up from germline, CDR1 is SGDLS and CDR2 is YYNGEE. The V end was cut by 4 bases, the J end by 0 bases, with 14 bases between. This CDR3 is built from 17 residues.

This sequence joins TRBV9 and TRBJ2-6; a weak D match, TRBD1 (6 bases). Sequenced sample: peripheral blood. The receptor was isolated from a woman under 30 with stable Graves' hyperthyroidism. Some clones in this sample may be carry-over from other donors' samples. CDR3 DNA sequence: TGTGCCAGCAGCAATAATCAGGGACACTCTGGGGCCAACGTCCTGACTTTC. It specifies CASSNNQGHSGANVLTF.